The 4 T cell receptor beta chains in this list originate from one sample, sequenced in a study of T-cell reconstitution after alpha-beta-depleted transplantation in children. The library targeted TCRbeta and was prepared with unique molecular identifiers. TCRdb used MiXCR to reprocess the PCR reads, holding one entry per CDR3 protein. The table includes approximately 420,000 distinct CDR3 sequences, about a tenth detected once. This material consisted of PBMCs from the stem cell graft donor, taken from the stem cell graft. Receptors were obtained from a human donor who donated a stem cell graft to a child with acute myeloid leukemia.

As DNA, the CDR3 is TGCGCCAGCAGCTTGGGGCCAGGGGACCTAGGCAATCAGCCCCAGCATTTT. Translating it yields CASSLGPGDLGNQPQHF. J is TRBJ1-5 and V is TRBV5-1; D possibly corresponds to TRBD1 (6 bases). Germline CDR1 SGHRS, CDR2 YFSETQ. This CDR3 region has 17 residues. Between the trimmed V and J ends, which lost 0 bases and 2 bases, there was a span of 15 bases.

In this sample, this clonotype turned up a few times. The chain has TRBV20-1 and TRBJ2-7; possibly TRBD2 for D (6 bases). Trimming stripped 3 bases from V and 5 bases from J, with 14 bases between. The CDR3 consists of 13 residues. CDR1 and CDR2 from the germline V gene are DFQATT and SNEGSKA (reference sequence). The CDR3 loop is CSASAEGRHEQYF. CDR3 in DNA: TGCAGTGCTAGCGCGGAGGGGCGCCACGAGCAGTACTTC.

This clonotype was picked up one time. A much more abundant neighbour one base away suggests this may be a read error. The chain links TRBV5-1 to TRBJ2-1; tentatively, D is TRBD2 (6 bases). The V end was cut by 4 bases, the J end by 8 bases, with 19 bases between. Germline V gene lookup returns CDR1 SGHRS and CDR2 YFSETQ. The CDR3 runs to 15 residues. The CDR3 nucleotides are TGCGCCAGCAGCCTGGGCGGGGCAGAATGGGATGAGCAGTTCTTC. Protein: CASSLGGAEWDEQFF.

A word on this clonotype: The junction departs from germline at one end; a sequencing error may be responsible. This sequence joins TRBV20-1 and TRBJ1-5; maybe TRBD1 (5 bases). The length of the CDR3 is 14 residues. Germline CDR1 is DFQATT and CDR2 is SNEGSKA (reference sequence). CDR3 in amino acids: CGASPTGSSQPQHF. The CDR3 coding sequence is TGCGGTGCTAGTCCAACAGGTTCCAGTCAGCCCCAGCATTTT.